The clone carrying this T cell receptor (beta chain) was detected once. The antigen remains undetermined. Trimming removed 7 bases from V and 8 bases from J; junction bases left unmatched: 11. The CDR3 extends over 14 amino acids. Germline loops: CDR1 MNHEY, CDR2 SMNVEV (reference sequence). This entry belongs to a study of T cell responses to AZD1222 COVID-19 vaccine. Whole-study results and caveats: Spike-wide coverage was observed for vaccine-associated CD4 TCRs, with dominant responses at 160-218 and 743-854. Baseline serology detected seropositivity in only six or seven AZD1222 recipients.

Profiled with immunoSEQ multiplex PCR; TCRdb holds only in-frame clones, not every one. Altogether 180,000 or so clones are present, around nine tenths being singletons, with the ten largest covering roughly 8%. Source: peripheral blood, taken on day 0 of AZD1222 vaccination. This clonotype was obtained from an adult in good health. The chain is built from TRBV27 and TRBJ1-2, with TRBD1 matching over 9 bases. The CDR3 DNA sequence: TGTGCCAGCACCCGAAAGGGACAGGGTGACGGCTACACCTTC. It is translated as CASTRKGQGDGYTF.